These T cell receptor beta chains were read from a single sample in a study of cytomegalovirus exposure and HLA in healthy donors. Using immunoSEQ multiplex PCR, the repertoire was profiled, and TCRdb retains in-frame clones only, with some absent. The sample carries 130,000 to 150,000 clones, 60% to 85% recorded once. Source material: PBMCs. The receptors stem from a woman in her forties in good health and CMV-seropositive. Both conserved end residues are part of each CDR3. A D gene is named only where the DNA matches it firmly. Only part of the rows carry a size: once, few, many, or a class if the clone is expanded.

V gene: TRBV19; clone size: NA; D gene: NA; J gene: TRBJ2-2; CDR3 DNA: TGTGCCAGTAGTATCGACAGGTTTGGCACCGGGGAGCTGTTTTTT; CDR3 protein: CASSIDRFGTGELFF
V gene: TRBV7-7; clone size: NA; D gene: NA; J gene: TRBJ2-7; CDR3 DNA: TGTGCCAGCAGCTTAGCGGACGGGAATACCTACGAGCAGTACTTC; CDR3 protein: CASSLADGNTYEQYF
V gene: TRBV14; clone size: NA; D gene: NA; J gene: TRBJ1-3; CDR3 DNA: TGTGCCAGCAGCCAAGCCCAGATCGGAAACACCATATATTTT; CDR3 protein: CASSQAQIGNTIYF
V gene: TRBV6-7; clone size: NA; D gene: NA; J gene: TRBJ1-4; CDR3 DNA: TGTGCCAGCACCCTACTAACAGGGTGGGGAGATGAAAAACTGTTTTTT; CDR3 protein: CASTLLTGWGDEKLFF
V gene: TRBV12-1; clone size: NA; D gene: NA; J gene: TRBJ1-5; CDR3 DNA: TGTGCCAGCAGCTCTGATCAGCCCCAGCATTTT; CDR3 protein: CASSSDQPQHF
V gene: TRBV19; clone size: NA; D gene: TRBD1; J gene: TRBJ2-7; CDR3 DNA: TGTGCCAGTAGTACCCATACAGGGGGACAAGGGGCCTACGAGCAGTACTTC; CDR3 protein: CASSTHTGGQGAYEQYF
V gene: TRBV9; clone size: NA; D gene: TRBD1; J gene: TRBJ2-6; CDR3 DNA: TGTGCCAGCAGCTCCCCAGGGGGCAGCGGCTCTGGGGCCAACGTCCTGACTTTC; CDR3 protein: CASSSPGGSGSGANVLTF
V gene: TRBV19; clone size: NA; D gene: NA; J gene: TRBJ2-3; CDR3 DNA: TGTGCCAGTAGTATAGGGCCGGGACTCGGAGATACGCAGTATTTT; CDR3 protein: CASSIGPGLGDTQYF
V gene: TRBV10-2; clone size: NA; D gene: TRBD2; J gene: TRBJ2-1; CDR3 DNA: TGCGCCAGCAGGGTTCTAGCGGGCCTCTACAATGAGCAGTTCTTC; CDR3 protein: CASRVLAGLYNEQFF
V gene: TRBV11-2; clone size: NA; D gene: NA; J gene: TRBJ1-2; CDR3 DNA: TGTGCCAGCAACCCCAGACAGGATGGCTATGGCTACACCTTC; CDR3 protein: CASNPRQDGYGYTF
V gene: TRBV5-1; clone size: few; D gene: TRBD1; J gene: TRBJ2-5; CDR3 DNA: TGCGCCAGCAGCTACCTGGGACAGGGAACATCGGAGACCCAGTACTTC; CDR3 protein: CASSYLGQGTSETQYF
V gene: TRBV6-5; clone size: NA; D gene: NA; J gene: TRBJ1-3; CDR3 DNA: TGTGCCAGCAGTTACTTCTACGCTTTCTCTGGAAACACCATATATTTT; CDR3 protein: CASSYFYAFSGNTIYF
V gene: TRBV29-1; clone size: NA; D gene: NA; J gene: TRBJ1-1; CDR3 DNA: TGCAGCGTTGAAGCAGGGGCGCGGACTGAAGCTTTCTTT; CDR3 protein: CSVEAGARTEAFF
V gene: TRBV28; clone size: NA; D gene: NA; J gene: TRBJ1-6; CDR3 DNA: TGTGCCAGCAGTTTAATCCAGGATTATAATTCACCCCTCCACTTT; CDR3 protein: CASSLIQDYNSPLHF
V gene: TRBV4-2; clone size: NA; D gene: TRBD2; J gene: TRBJ2-3; CDR3 DNA: TGTGCCAGCAGCCCTAGGGTTAATAGCGGGCTCACAGATACGCAGTATTTT; CDR3 protein: CASSPRVNSGLTDTQYF
V gene: TRBV11-2; clone size: NA; D gene: NA; J gene: TRBJ1-2; CDR3 DNA: TGTGCCAGCAGCAGCCAGGGGCTTTTTGGCTACACCTTC; CDR3 protein: CASSSQGLFGYTF
V gene: TRBV7-9; clone size: NA; D gene: NA; J gene: TRBJ1-5; CDR3 DNA: TGTGCCAGCAGCCCTTCGGGTTTTAATAGCAATCAGCCCCAGCATTTT; CDR3 protein: CASSPSGFNSNQPQHF
V gene: TRBV5-1; clone size: NA; D gene: TRBD2; J gene: TRBJ2-3; CDR3 DNA: TGCGCCAGCAGCACTAGCGGGGAGCGCACAGATACGCAGTATTTT; CDR3 protein: CASSTSGERTDTQYF
V gene: TRBV19; clone size: NA; D gene: NA; J gene: TRBJ1-2; CDR3 DNA: TGTGCCAGTAGAAAAGACATTAACTATGGCTACACCTTC; CDR3 protein: CASRKDINYGYTF
V gene: TRBV7-9; clone size: NA; D gene: TRBD1; J gene: TRBJ2-5; CDR3 DNA: TGTGCCAGCAGCCACGGGACAGGGCAATACTTC; CDR3 protein: CASSHGTGQYF
V gene: TRBV18; clone size: NA; D gene: NA; J gene: TRBJ2-5; CDR3 DNA: TGTGCCAGCTCACAGTCCGAGGGAAGAGAGACCCAGTACTTC; CDR3 protein: CASSQSEGRETQYF
V gene: TRBV6-6; clone size: NA; D gene: TRBD1; J gene: TRBJ1-1; CDR3 DNA: TGTGCCAGCGTAGGGGGCGGTGTAACTGAAGCTTTCTTT; CDR3 protein: CASVGGGVTEAFF
V gene: TRBV28; clone size: NA; D gene: NA; J gene: TRBJ2-1; CDR3 DNA: TGTGCCAGCACTGAGGGGGGGTCCAATGAGCAGTTCTTC; CDR3 protein: CASTEGGSNEQFF
V gene: TRBV10-3; clone size: NA; D gene: NA; J gene: TRBJ2-7; CDR3 DNA: TGTGCCATCAGAAGGAGCCTCGCCGCCTACGAGCAGTACTTC; CDR3 protein: CAIRRSLAAYEQYF
V gene: TRBV7-2; clone size: NA; D gene: NA; J gene: TRBJ1-3; CDR3 DNA: TGTGCCAGCAGCTTATATACAGGACCGCCCGGAAACACCATATATTTT; CDR3 protein: CASSLYTGPPGNTIYF
V gene: TRBV5-1; clone size: NA; D gene: NA; J gene: TRBJ1-3; CDR3 DNA: TGCGCCAGCAGCTACTCGGGACAAAATACTGGAAACACCATATATTTT; CDR3 protein: CASSYSGQNTGNTIYF
V gene: TRBV30; clone size: NA; D gene: NA; J gene: TRBJ1-1; CDR3 DNA: TGTGCCTGGAGTGTACAGGAAGGGACTGAAGCTTTCTTT; CDR3 protein: CAWSVQEGTEAFF
V gene: TRBV18; clone size: NA; D gene: TRBD1; J gene: TRBJ1-1; CDR3 DNA: TGTGCCAGCTCATCACTACAGGGGGCGAACACTGAAGCTTTCTTT; CDR3 protein: CASSSLQGANTEAFF
V gene: TRBV2; clone size: once; D gene: NA; J gene: TRBJ2-5; CDR3 DNA: TGTGCCAGCATGGTAGTGGAGACCCAGTACTTC; CDR3 protein: CASMVVETQYF
V gene: TRBV4-2; clone size: NA; D gene: NA; J gene: TRBJ1-2; CDR3 DNA: TGTGCCAGCAGCCAAGTAGGGACACGCTATGGCTACACCTTC; CDR3 protein: CASSQVGTRYGYTF
V gene: TRBV6-6; clone size: NA; D gene: TRBD2; J gene: TRBJ2-3; CDR3 DNA: TGTGCCAGCAGTTACTTCCGGGGGGGGGCCGCAGATACGCAGTATTTT; CDR3 protein: CASSYFRGGAADTQYF
V gene: TRBV7-9; clone size: once; D gene: TRBD1; J gene: TRBJ2-1; CDR3 DNA: TGTGCCAGCAGCCATCCCGGGACAGGATTTAACAATGAGCAGTTCTTC; CDR3 protein: CASSHPGTGFNNEQFF
V gene: TRBV5-4; clone size: few; D gene: NA; J gene: TRBJ2-7; CDR3 DNA: TGTGCCAGCTCCCTGGACAGCCCATACGAGCAGTACTTC; CDR3 protein: CASSLDSPYEQYF